What follows are 8 T cell receptor beta chains derived from one specimen sequenced in a study of T cells in Graves' hyperthyroidism and ophthalmopathy. The investigators amplified TCR beta CDR3 regions from RNA transcripts. HTBI primers were used for first-round RT-PCR of the TCR CDR3. From the multiplex PCR reads, TCRdb called clonotypes with MiXCR, one entry per CDR3 protein. The sample yields 300,000 to 400,000 distinct CDR3 sequences, over 20% seen once. Sequenced input: blood. The receptors here all came from a woman between 50 and 59 years old with Graves' hyperthyroidism.

This clonotype was counted at least ten times. DNA for the CDR3: TGTGCCAGCAGCCAACGGCCGCGAGAACTGTTTTTT. This codes for CASSQRPRELFF. The V gene is TRBV13, the J gene TRBJ1-4; the D is unclear. This CDR3 contains 12 residues. CDR1 PRHDT and CDR2 FYEKMQ come from the germline V gene (reference sequence). V shed 5 bases and J shed 12 bases, with 13 bases lying between them.

This clonotype has a count of ten or more. V and J are TRBV11-2 and TRBJ1-1, with TRBD1 matching over 10 bases. Germline lookup yields CDR1 SGHAT and CDR2 FQNNGV. J lost 4 bases, V lost 7 bases, and 6 bases had no gene match. This CDR3 is built from 14 residues. CDR3 sequence reads: CASTLTGGGTEAFF. The CDR3 DNA is TGTGCCAGCACCCTGACAGGGGGCGGCACTGAAGCTTTCTTT.

V and J are TRBV4-1 and TRBJ2-7; 7 bases are shared with TRBD1. In germline, CDR1 is MGHRA, CDR2 YSYEKL. After removal of 1 base from V and 6 bases from J, the junction contained 9 bases not matched to a gene. The CDR3 consists of 15 residues. CDR3 loop: CASSQGNDRVREQYF. CDR3 sequence (DNA): TGCGCCAGCAGCCAAGGCAACGACAGGGTGCGCGAGCAGTACTTC.

The V and J genes are TRBV6-2 or TRBV6-3 and TRBJ1-4; possible D gene TRBD1, 5 bases. Germline V gene data show CDR1 as MNHEY and CDR2 as SVGEGT. The CDR3 is 16 amino acids. With 2 bases removed from V and 3 bases from J, the gap between germline ends came to 13 bases. CDR3 region: CASSYAGPTSNEKLFF. The CDR3 DNA follows: TGTGCCAGCAGTTACGCGGGGCCGACTTCTAATGAAAAACTGTTTTTT.

This chain links TRBV19 with TRBJ1-5; D remains ambiguous. V gave up 1 base and J gave up 6 bases, with 4 bases separating them. Germline V CDR1 and CDR2: LNHDA, SQIVND (reference sequence). CDR3 size: 12 residues. As DNA, the CDR3 is TGTGCCAGTAGTATAGTTAGTCAGCCCCAGCATTTT. Translation: CASSIVSQPQHF. The whole variable domain, remainder taken from reference TRBV19 and TRBJ1-5, is DGGITQSPKYLFRKEGQNVTLSCEQNLNHDAMYWYRQDPGQGLRLIYYSQIVNDFQKGDIAEGYSVSREKKESFPLTVTSAQKNPTAFYLCASSIVSQPQHFGDGTRLSIL.

The DNA of the CDR3 is TGTGCCAGCAGCCATTTTAGCGGGGGGGTAGAGACCCAGTACTTC. It codes for CASSHFSGGVETQYF. The chain uses TRBV3-1 and TRBJ2-5; TRBD2 matches at 11 bases. Losses at the gene ends were 3 bases for V and 4 bases for J; bases not matched to a gene: 4. CDR1 LGHDT and CDR2 YNNKEL come from the germline V gene (reference sequence). The CDR3 length is 15 residues.

The table lists this clonotype with many counts. The chain combines TRBV30 with TRBJ1-1, with a possible D match to TRBD1 (5 bases). From germline, CDR1 is GTSNPN and CDR2 SVGIG (reference sequence). Trimming pared 4 bases from V and 5 bases from J, leaving 17 bases between. This CDR3 spans 14 amino acids. This chain's CDR3 is CAWTRDRTLTEAFF. CDR3 nucleotides: TGTGCCTGGACTCGGGACCGGACGTTGACTGAAGCTTTCTTT.

The rearrangement joins TRBV7-8 to TRBJ2-5; D is possibly TRBD1 (5 bases). The V and J ends lost 6 bases and 5 bases respectively, with 10 bases between them. The CDR3 is 12 residues long. CDR1 is SGHVS and CDR2 is FQNEAQ in the germline V gene. The DNA for the CDR3 is TGTGCCAGCAGACCCAGGGCTGAGACCCAGTACTTC. It encodes CASRPRAETQYF.